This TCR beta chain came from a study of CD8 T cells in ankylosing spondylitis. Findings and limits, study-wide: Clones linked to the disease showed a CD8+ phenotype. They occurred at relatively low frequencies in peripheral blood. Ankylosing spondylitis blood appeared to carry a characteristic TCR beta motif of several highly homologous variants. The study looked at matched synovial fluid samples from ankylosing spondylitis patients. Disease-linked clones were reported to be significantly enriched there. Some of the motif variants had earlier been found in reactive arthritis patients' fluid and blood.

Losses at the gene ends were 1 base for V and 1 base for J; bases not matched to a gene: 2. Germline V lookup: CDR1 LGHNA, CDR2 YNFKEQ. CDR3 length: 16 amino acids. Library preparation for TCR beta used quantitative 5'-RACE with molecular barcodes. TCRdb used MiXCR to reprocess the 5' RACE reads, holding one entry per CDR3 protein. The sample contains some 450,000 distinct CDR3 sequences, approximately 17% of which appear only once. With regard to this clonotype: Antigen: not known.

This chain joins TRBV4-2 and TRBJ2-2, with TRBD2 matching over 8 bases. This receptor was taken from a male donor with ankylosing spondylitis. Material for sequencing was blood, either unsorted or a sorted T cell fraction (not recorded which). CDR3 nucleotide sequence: TGTGCCAGCAGCCAAGTTACTAGCGGGAACACCGGGGAGCTGTTTTTT. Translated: CASSQVTSGNTGELFF.